This T cell receptor (beta chain) was observed in a study of blood T cell repertoires in COVID-19. About the study: Samples came from the United States, Italy and Spain, spanning acute and convalescent COVID-19. PBMCs, B-cell-depleted T cells, or T cells were the source of the cDNA or gDNA that made up the material.

In the original processing: Reference gene primer amplification yielded estimated nucleated cell counts. The repertoire was sequenced with immunoSEQ multiplex PCR; TCRdb's copy has only in-frame clones and lacks some. From that table come the V and J calls and clone size; the DNA was used to work out D and trimming. This sample has fewer than 400,000 clones, with 85% to 95% found just once. This TCR was recovered from a woman in her twenties or thirties who had been exposed to COVID-19. The sequenced sample was PBMCs or T cells enriched from blood (not recorded which).

The CDR3 loop reads CASSQSTSGGMYEQYF. The CDR3 DNA sequence: TGTGCCAGCAGCCAAAGCACTAGCGGGGGGATGTACGAGCAGTACTTC. The V gene is TRBV4-2, the J gene TRBJ2-7, with 12 bases fitting TRBD2. Germline lookup yields CDR1 LGHNA and CDR2 YNFKEQ. The CDR3 is made up of 16 amino acids. After removal of 2 bases from V and 4 bases from J, the junction contained 6 bases not matched to a gene.